The 9 T cell receptor beta chains presented below share a single source sample, sequenced in a study of beta chain features in type 1 diabetes. Expressed TCRB transcripts were sequenced, since all the RNA that had been isolated was reverse transcribed. Here immunoSEQ multiplex PCR was the method, and the copy in TCRdb shows in-frame clones only, minus some. The sample records hundreds of thousands of clones, roughly a sixth being singletons. Sequencing was done on a sample of naive CD4+ T cells from blood. These receptors all stem from a man aged 18 to 30 in good health.

The genes are TRBV5-1 and TRBJ2-7; TRBD2 agrees at 15 bases. CDR1 is SGHRS and CDR2 is YFSETQ in the germline V gene. This CDR3 comprises 16 residues. V was clipped by 4 bases and J by 2 bases; unmatched bases: 4. CDR3 nucleotides: TGCGCCAGCAGCACCGGACTAGCGGGAGGGCCCTACGAGCAGTACTTC. Translated, it gives CASSTGLAGGPYEQYF.

In DNA, the CDR3 is TGTGCCAGCAGCTTAGGTCTGGGGAGGAACACTGAAGCTTTCTTT. Translating gives CASSLGLGRNTEAFF. The chain combines TRBV13 with TRBJ1-1; unclear D gene. V lost 0 bases and J 1 base, leaving 9 bases between the germline ends. This CDR3 contains 15 residues. The germline V gene encodes CDR1 PRHDT and CDR2 FYEKMQ (reference sequence).

This clone was observed a few times. The rearrangement joins TRBV7-2 to TRBJ2-5, with 11 nucleotides matching TRBD2. This CDR3 region has 16 residues. With 5 bases clipped from V and 1 base from J, the junction kept 6 bases outside the gene matches. The germline V gene has CDR1 SGHTA and CDR2 FQGNSA. In DNA form, the CDR3 reads TGTGCCAGCAGCCCGACTAGCGGGACTATCCAAGAGACCCAGTACTTC. It codes for CASSPTSGTIQETQYF.

This chain joins TRBV18 and TRBJ2-3; D not certain. There are 12 residues in the CDR3. Germline loops: CDR1 KGHSH, CDR2 LQKENI. The ends were cut back, 4 bases at V and 5 bases at J, with 7 bases in the middle. Here the CDR3 DNA reads TGTGCCAGCTCACAGCCGGAAGATACGCAGTATTTT. Protein product: CASSQPEDTQYF.

This chain links TRBV7-2 with TRBJ2-7, with TRBD2 matching 7 bases. The CDR3 runs to 16 residues. The trim removed 1 base at V and 0 bases at J, leaving 6 bases unmatched. Germline loops: CDR1 SGHTA, CDR2 FQGNSA. As DNA, the CDR3 is TGTGCCAGCAGCTTAGAGAGCGGGGTCAGCTCCTACGAGCAGTACTTC. This translates into CASSLESGVSSYEQYF.

CDR3: CASTRGGDQPQHF. In DNA form, the CDR3 reads TGTGCCAGCACCAGAGGGGGGGATCAGCCCCAGCATTTT. V and J are TRBV6-5 and TRBJ1-5; the D gene is possibly TRBD1 (6 bases). Trimming shortened V by 7 bases and J by 5 bases, and 12 bases separated the two germline ends. CDR3 length: 13 residues. The germline V gene encodes CDR1 MNHEY and CDR2 SVGAGI.

In its sample, this clone was seen a few times. The genes are TRBV2 and TRBJ2-1; D is ambiguous. The CDR3 has 13 residues. Between the trimmed V and J ends, which lost 3 bases and 3 bases, there was a span of 6 bases. The germline V gene has CDR1 SNHLY and CDR2 FYNNEI. The CDR3 here is CASSEDVYNEQFF. The DNA of the CDR3 is TGTGCCAGCAGTGAGGATGTCTACAATGAGCAGTTCTTC.

CDR3 loop: CASSYSLASGSYEQYF. The CDR3 DNA sequence: TGTGCCAGCAGTTACTCATTGGCTAGCGGCTCCTACGAGCAGTACTTC. The chain couples TRBV6-5 to TRBJ2-7, with 7 bases fitting TRBD2. V lost 0 bases and J lost 0; bases outside the gene matches: 5. Germline CDR1 and CDR2: MNHEY and SVGAGI. The CDR3 totals 16 residues.

This clone was detected a few times. The chain has TRBV4-1 and TRBJ1-2; D might be TRBD1 (5 bases). Trimming took off 5 bases at V and 6 bases at J, with 19 bases between the two ends. This CDR3 contains 15 residues. Germline CDR1 MGHRA, CDR2 YSYEKL. CDR3 nucleotide sequence: TGCGCCAGCAGCGTTCAGCAGGGAGCCCTCCATGGCTACACCTTC. It yields the protein CASSVQQGALHGYTF.